Listed here are 26 T cell receptor beta chains from one sample, sequenced in a study of T cell repertoires in cytomegalovirus infection. TCRdb itself ran the reads through MiXCR, one entry per CDR3 protein. The sample carries hundreds of thousands of distinct CDR3 sequences, about 30% recorded once. Their cognate antigens are unknown. Sequenced here: cultured CD8+ T cells from PBMCs, sampled from culture after CMV antigen stimulation. Receptors were obtained from a human donor in good health (CMV status not recorded). Some clones in this sample may be carry-over from other donors' samples.

The chain recombines TRBV2 with TRBJ2-3; D possibly corresponds to TRBD1 (6 bases). Between the trimmed V and J ends, which lost 7 bases and 2 bases, there was a span of 10 bases. CDR1 is SNHLY and CDR2 is FYNNEI in the germline V gene. The CDR3 extends over 13 amino acids. The CDR3 bases are TGTGCCAGCACACCAGGGGTCACAGATACGCAGTATTTT. It translates to CASTPGVTDTQYF.

In its sample, this clonotype was seen a few times. The chain carries TRBV2 and TRBJ1-3; tentative D call: TRBD1 (6 bases). The CDR3 has 16 residues. Between the trimmed V and J ends, which lost 7 bases and 0 bases, there was a span of 16 bases. Germline values: CDR1 SNHLY, CDR2 FYNNEI. CDR3 residues: CASTRGVLYSGNTIYF. Here the CDR3 DNA reads TGTGCCAGCACCAGGGGTGTTCTCTACTCTGGAAACACCATATATTTT.

This clonotype was counted between two and nine times. The chain employs TRBV7-2 and TRBJ1-1, with 12 bases aligning to TRBD1. The V gene end was trimmed by 5 bases and the J gene end by 1 base; junction bases not matched to a gene: 5. The CDR3 loop spans 16 amino acids. Germline V gene data show CDR1 as SGHTA and CDR2 as FQGNSA. The CDR3 loop is CASSPRDRGPNTEAFF. CDR3 nucleotides: TGTGCCAGCAGCCCCCGGGACAGGGGGCCGAACACTGAAGCTTTCTTT.

This clonotype was counted between two and nine times. The chain is built from TRBV7-4 and TRBJ2-7; D remains ambiguous. Between the trimmed V and J ends, which lost 4 bases and 0 bases, there was a span of 10 bases. The CDR3 runs 14 residues. Germline lookup yields CDR1 SGHVT and CDR2 SQSDAQ. CDR3 loop: CASSSPNNSYEQYV. The CDR3 DNA follows: TGTGCCAGCAGCTCCCCAAATAACTCCTACGAGCAGTACGTC.

This clonotype was recorded many times. The chain uses TRBV7-6 and TRBJ2-2; D gene unclear. Germline V CDR1 and CDR2: SGHVS, FNYEAQ. The CDR3 covers 15 residues. Trimming removed 5 bases at V and 4 bases at J, with 14 bases between. CDR3 protein: CASSPGRAITGELFF. For the CDR3, the DNA is TGTGCCAGCAGCCCCGGCCGAGCCATCACCGGGGAGCTGTTTTTT.

V is TRBV4-1 and J is TRBJ1-2; D remains ambiguous. Trimming pared 1 base from V and 0 bases from J, leaving 6 bases between. In germline, CDR1 is MGHRA, CDR2 YSYEKL. CDR3 length equals 14 residues. The CDR3 nucleotides read TGCGCCAGCAGCCAAGTCTCCCCTAACTATGGCTACACCTTC. It translates to CASSQVSPNYGYTF.

This clonotype was seen a few times. The genes are TRBV28 and TRBJ2-7, with D tentatively TRBD1 or TRBD2 (5 bases each). Looked up from germline, CDR1 is MDHEN and CDR2 is SYDVKM. The V and J ends lost 5 bases and 2 bases respectively, with 19 bases between them. The CDR3 is made up of 16 amino acids. CDR3 nucleotides: TGTGCCAGCAGTCCCCGAACCTGGGACCCTACCTACGAGCAGTACGTC. Amino acid sequence: CASSPRTWDPTYEQYV.

This clonotype showed up just a few times. The rearrangement links TRBV14 to TRBJ2-1, with unresolved D. Germline lookup yields CDR1 SGHDN and CDR2 FVKESK. This CDR3 region has 13 residues. V dropped 0 bases and J dropped 7 bases, with 7 bases sitting between them. The CDR3 here is CASSQDQGNEQFF. CDR3 in DNA: TGTGCCAGCAGCCAAGACCAAGGGAATGAGCAGTTCTTC.

This chain uses TRBV12-3 or TRBV12-4 with TRBJ2-7; D remains unclear. The CDR3 runs 12 residues. The V end was cut by 3 bases, the J end by 2 bases, with 5 bases between. The CDR3 loop reads CASSLPAYEQYF. Written as DNA, the CDR3 is TGTGCCAGCAGTTTGCCCGCCTACGAGCAGTACTTC.

The V call is TRBV14, the J call TRBJ2-3; a weak D match, TRBD1 (5 bases). The germline gives CDR1 SGHDN, CDR2 FVKESK. The CDR3 has 13 amino acids. Trimming left V 7 bases short and J 4 bases short, with 12 bases between. The chain's CDR3 is CASTSGASDTQYF. The DNA for the CDR3 is TGTGCCAGCACCTCTGGGGCCTCAGATACGCAGTATTTT.

Points on this clonotype: The germline gene is not matched at one end of the junction; a read error may be the cause. The chain combines TRBV5-6 with TRBJ1-1; 12 bases are a match to TRBD1. Germline CDR1 is SGHDT and CDR2 is YYEEEE. The CDR3 is 17 amino acids. The CDR3 sequence is CAGSLVRGDRGLTEAFF. The CDR3 DNA follows: TGTGCCGGCAGCTTGGTCAGGGGGGACAGGGGGCTCACTGAAGCTTTCTTT.

Points on this clonotype: A much larger clone sits a single nucleotide away, making a read error possible. V is TRBV12-3 or TRBV12-4 and J is TRBJ2-7, with 7 bases that match TRBD2. The CDR3 runs 15 residues. This CDR3 reads CANSPWGGDAYEQYF. The DNA of the CDR3 is TGTGCCAACAGTCCTTGGGGAGGGGATGCCTACGAGCAGTACTTC.

The chain carries TRBV7-6 and TRBJ2-3; D is uncertain. Trimming took off 4 bases at V and 5 bases at J, with 10 bases between the two ends. CDR3 length: 13 residues. In germline, CDR1 is SGHVS, CDR2 FNYEAQ. The chain's CDR3 is CASSSPRIDTQYF. In DNA, the CDR3 is TGTGCCAGCAGCTCCCCAAGGATAGATACGCAGTATTTT. The whole variable domain, remainder taken from reference TRBV7-6 and TRBJ2-3, is GAGVSQSPRYKVTKRGQDVALRCDPISGHVSLYWYRQALGQGPEFLTYFNYEAQQDKSGLPNDRFSAERPEGSISTLTIQRTEQRDSAMYRCASSSPRIDTQYFGPGTRLTVL.

The CDR3 DNA is TGTGCCAGCAGTTTAATTGGGGGAGGGAAATCTGAAGCTTTCTTT. This codes for CASSLIGGGKSEAFF. The rearrangement uses TRBV12-3 or TRBV12-4 and TRBJ1-1; tentative D call: TRBD1 (5 bases). V dropped 2 bases and J dropped 6 bases, with 16 bases sitting between them. The CDR3 spans 15 residues.

This clonotype was detected ten times or more. The chain joins TRBV7-8 to TRBJ1-1; TRBD1 might be the D (6 bases). V lost 1 base to trimming and J lost 1 base, with 13 bases between them. Germline V gene data show CDR1 as SGHVS and CDR2 as FQNEAQ. The CDR3 spans 16 residues. The CDR3 DNA reads TGTGCCAGCAGCTTAGTGCGGTCAGGGGCGAACACTGAAGCTTTCTTT. It yields the protein CASSLVRSGANTEAFF.

In its sample, this clonotype was seen many times. The rearrangement uses TRBV7-8 and TRBJ1-1; TRBD1 is a possible D gene (5 bases). The CDR3 is made up of 15 amino acids. Germline V gene lookup returns CDR1 SGHVS and CDR2 FQNEAQ. V lost 3 bases and J lost 5, with 16 bases in between. The CDR3 here is CASSLGGSGGTEAFF. The CDR3 region has the DNA TGTGCCAGCAGCTTGGGGGGATCTGGGGGAACTGAAGCTTTCTTT. Filled out from reference TRBV7-8 and TRBJ1-1, the complete variable domain reads GAGVSQSPRYKVAKRGQDVALRCDPISGHVSLFWYQQALGQGPEFLTYFQNEAQLDKSGLPSDRFFAERPEGSVSTLKIQRTQQEDSAVYLCASSLGGSGGTEAFFGQGTRLTVV.

The V call is TRBV14, the J call TRBJ2-1; 7 bases are a match to TRBD1. Germline CDR1 is SGHDN and CDR2 is FVKESK. V trimming: 3 bases; J trimming: 4 bases; junction bases outside the gene matches: 3. The CDR3 runs 14 residues. The CDR3 nucleotides are TGTGCCAGCAGCCACGGGACAGCTTACAATGAGCAGTTCTTC. This encodes CASSHGTAYNEQFF.

The chain combines TRBV6-5 with TRBJ2-1; D remains unclear. This CDR3 is 12 amino acids long. CDR1 and CDR2 (germline): MNHEY, SVGAGI. Trimming removed 2 bases at V and 10 bases at J, with 9 bases between. CDR3 sequence: CASSYPFEEQFF. The CDR3 DNA reads as TGTGCCAGCAGTTACCCATTCGAAGAGCAGTTCTTC.

The gene calls are TRBV6-5 and TRBJ2-7; D might be TRBD2 (6 bases). CDR3 size: 13 residues. V shed 2 bases and J shed 6 bases, with 11 bases lying between them. From germline, CDR1 is MNHEY and CDR2 SVGAGI. CDR3 residues: CASSYNMGGEQYV. The CDR3 region has the DNA TGTGCCAGCAGTTACAATATGGGAGGCGAGCAGTACGTC.

With regard to this clonotype: Its ends do not fully match the called genes, so a read error is possible. The chain couples TRBV6-1 to TRBJ1-1; D is ambiguous. Germline V gene sequence: CDR1 MNHNS, CDR2 SASEGT. There are 14 residues in the CDR3. CDR3 loop: CANSVTQVYPEAFF. The CDR3 nucleotides read TGTGCCAACAGTGTCACTCAGGTTTATCCTGAAGCTTTCTTT.

This clonotype turned up a few times. V and J are TRBV12-3 or TRBV12-4 and TRBJ1-1, with no clear D. The CDR3 has 14 residues. V lost 5 bases and J 1 base, leaving 11 bases between the germline ends. This chain's CDR3 is CASSPLEGNTEAFF. Here the CDR3 DNA reads TGTGCCAGCAGTCCCCTAGAAGGGAACACTGAAGCTTTCTTT.

This chain links TRBV20-1 with TRBJ1-2; D is perhaps TRBD1 (5 bases). Germline loops: CDR1 DFQATT, CDR2 SNEGSKA (reference sequence). The V end lost 3 bases, the J end lost 0 bases, and 17 bases lay between the germline ends. This CDR3 contains 16 residues. The CDR3 DNA follows: TGCAGTGCTAGGGGGCGGGCGGGGATTACTAACTATGGCTACACCTTC. It translates to CSARGRAGITNYGYTF.

The chain joins TRBV20-1 to TRBJ2-1; the D gene is possibly TRBD2 (5 bases). Germline CDR1 is DFQATT and CDR2 is SNEGSKA (reference sequence). V was clipped by 0 bases and J by 0 bases, with 12 bases between them. This CDR3 spans 16 amino acids. The CDR3: CSARDQRESSYNEQFF. The CDR3 nucleotides read TGCAGTGCTAGAGATCAACGGGAAAGCTCCTACAATGAGCAGTTCTTC.

CDR3 nucleotide sequence: TGTGCCAGCAGCTCCGAGCGGATCCACGGGGCGAGCTCTGGAAACACCATATATTTT. Amino acids: CASSSERIHGASSGNTIYF. This chain connects TRBV7-9 to TRBJ1-3, with D tentatively TRBD1 (5 bases). Germline values: CDR1 SEHNR, CDR2 FQNEAQ (reference sequence). The length of the CDR3 is 19 residues. Deletions cut 4 bases from V and 0 bases from J, with 22 bases between.

The chain couples TRBV20-1 to TRBJ1-1; 9 nucleotides align to TRBD1. The CDR3 covers 13 residues. The V segment lost 1 base and the J segment 3 bases; nucleotides outside the gene matches: 0. Germline V gene sequence: CDR1 DFQATT, CDR2 SNEGSKA (reference sequence). DNA of the CDR3: TGCAGTGCTAGAGGGACAGGGGACACTGAAGCTTTCTTT. It encodes CSARGTGDTEAFF.

This clonotype showed up just a few times. The chain joins TRBV5-8 to TRBJ1-1; no definite D call. CDR1 and CDR2 from the germline V gene are SGHTS and YDEGEE. This CDR3 comprises 14 residues. The V gene lost 2 bases and the J gene lost 0 bases, with 8 bases spanning the gap. In DNA form, the CDR3 reads TGTGCCAGCAGCTTCCCCGTCATGAACACTGAAGCTTTCTTT. Protein: CASSFPVMNTEAFF. Full variable domain (remainder filled in from reference TRBV5-8 and TRBJ1-1): EAGVTQSPTHLIKTRGQQATLRCSPISGHTSVYWYQQALGLGLQFLLWYDEGEERNRGNFPPRFSGRQFPNYSSELNVNALELEDSALYLCASSFPVMNTEAFFGQGTRLTVV.